Described below is a single T cell receptor (beta chain) sequence and its context. This clone's antigen is unknown. One junction end disagrees with the germline gene, perhaps due to a read error. From its cysteine to its phenylalanine, the CDR3 spans 13 amino acids. CDR3 DNA is the only sequence kept; it has 39 bases, read in frame from the first base. Based on the germline V gene, the CDR1 and CDR2 sequences are MNHNS and SASEGT. The entry originates in a study of shared clonotypes between healthy human individuals (dated by TCRdb to 2020 to 2021). About the full investigation: The cohort included three men and a couple of women between 18 and 49 years of age. Per donor, leukapheresis produced somewhere between about 0.94 and 8.9 billion PBMCs. To estimate repertoire size and how much clonotype sharing occurs between individuals, the study deeply sequenced the blood TCR repertoires of a handful of healthy adults. Per donor, three plates each were used for CD4 naive and CD4 memory, two for CD8 naive, and one for CD8 memory. Different laboratories and diverse techniques were used to prepare libraries and sequence TCR repertoires, to increase sequencing depth and limit assay-specific biases.

CD8 naive samples were obtained by positive selection for CCR7 among CD45RO-negative cells, yielding a CD45RA+CCR7+ population from which TemRA cells were excluded. The donors were healthy, HIV-negative adults with no recently reported acute infections or vaccinations. Every donor was a Caucasian adult residing in Nashville, Tennessee, USA. After blood collection by leukapheresis, PBMCs were isolated using Ficoll-Histopaque density gradient centrifugation and then cryopreserved in the vapor phase of liquid nitrogen. Analytical flow cytometry was used to check the purity and quantity of each magnetically sorted T cell population. Genomic DNA was isolated from each sorted fraction and quantified by UV absorbance on a Nanodrop 2000c. Using the deep immunoSEQ assay, TCR CDR3 regions were amplified from genomic DNA by multiplex PCR. Extracted genomic DNA from each cell subset was spread evenly across all wells of several immunoSEQ 96-well plates, with each plate serving as a replicate. For sorted subsets, each replicate PCR was loaded with roughly 190 ng genomic DNA, equivalent to about 30,000 T cell genomes. Purified libraries were quantified with a Qubit 3.0 fluorometer, sized on a Bioanalyzer 2100, and re-quantified with the KAPA Library Quantification kit. Every immunoSEQ 96-well plate was sequenced on a dedicated single-read 150-cycle Illumina NextSeq 550 flow cell. Regarding the original processing steps: Because only junctional sequences without quality scores were contained in the immunoSEQ output, filtering matching that applied to full-length reads could not be performed. Sequences were annotated with PyIR, a Python wrapper for IgBLAST v1.9, using IMGT germline references to assign V/J genes and CDR3. Reads were filtered out if the reads had weak V/J assignments (E-value above 1e-6), no CDR3, stop codons, out-of-frame junctions, or ambiguous translated residues. A V3J clonotype was defined by an identical inferred V gene, J gene, and CDR3 amino acid sequence. Percentage overlap between repertoires was calculated by dividing the number of shared unique clonotypes by the size of the smaller repertoire. Repertoire richness was assessed with RTK rarefaction, the Chao1 estimator, and Recon v2.1 estimates of unobserved clonotypes. OLGA was used to compute generation probabilities for all TCRbeta clonotypes that the gDNA method yielded from a handful of donors. In its TCRdb copy, this immuneACCESS table keeps in-frame sequences only and misses some clones. Where compared with another copy, unresolved V genes explain less than half of these, and the others have no known cause. V and J calls and clone size are given by that table; D and trimming were obtained from the DNA. A total of 2 million to 2.5 million clones appear in this sample, approximately 95% of them only once. The ten largest clones represent 0.85% to 1.3% of the sample.

Overall study results and their limits: Based on pairwise subsampling, the degree of clonotype sharing among donors was expected to be affected by sequencing depth. Sharing across four donors was observed for 4.5% to 6.5% of naive CD4, under 4% of naive CD8, roughly 2.4% of memory CD4, and about 0.39% of memory CD8 clonotypes. Sampling was limited to blood, and TCR repertoires in tissue likely differ from TCR repertoires in blood. The small number of donors limited the genetic and exposure-history diversity represented. Compared with non-shared clonotypes, the clonotypes found in all four sorted-subset donors had higher generation probabilities. Incomplete sequencing was indicated by rarefaction of sorted-subset datasets, despite the large sequencing depth. Estimated clonotype richness was generally larger for naive than for memory subsets.

The rearrangement joined TRBV6-1 to TRBJ2-3; TRBD1 aligns with 10 central bases. The receptor was isolated from a man in his late teens or twenties in good health. Material: naive CD8+ T cells sorted from blood. The sample's cell subset or site label, in plain terms: CD45RA+CCR7+. The CDR3 protein: CACRQGATDTQYF. The nucleotide sequence reads TGTGCCTGCAGACAGGGGGCAACAGATACGCAGTATTTT.